These T cell receptor beta chains were read from a single sample in a study of blood T cell repertoires in COVID-19. Method: immunoSEQ multiplex PCR; TCRdb's copy keeps in-frame clones and lacks some. The sample yields about 90,000 clones, around 88% seen once. Sequenced: peripheral blood. Receptor source: a man in his sixties with acute or convalescent COVID-19. The CDR3 runs from the conserved cysteine through the conserved F or W. The D gene is left open where the match is weak. Not all rows give a size; the values are once, few, many and, for expanded clones, a class.

d_call	clone_size	v_call	j_call	cdr3_aa	cdr3_nt
NA	NA	TRBV4-1	TRBJ1-5	CASSPTSTGLNQPQHF	TGCGCCAGCAGCCCCACGTCGACAGGCCTGAATCAGCCCCAGCATTTT
TRBD1	NA	TRBV2	TRBJ2-5	CASRRDREGTQYF	TGTGCCAGCAGACGGGACAGGGAGGGGACCCAGTACTTC
NA	NA	TRBV29-1	TRBJ2-1	CSVGKDNSYNEQFF	TGCAGCGTAGGGAAGGACAACTCCTACAATGAGCAGTTCTTC
NA	NA	TRBV19	TRBJ1-4	CASSPKSGSRQYNEKLFF	TGTGCCAGTAGTCCCAAGTCAGGGTCCCGGCAATATAATGAAAAACTGTTTTTT
NA	NA	TRBV6-6	TRBJ2-4	CASSYSSTQYF	TGTGCCAGCAGTTACTCCAGTACCCAGTACTTC
NA	NA	TRBV5-4	TRBJ1-1	CASSFGGAVNTEAFF	TGTGCCAGCAGCTTCGGAGGGGCGGTGAACACTGAAGCTTTCTTT
TRBD1	few	TRBV7-8	TRBJ2-3	CASSLDRGDADTQYF	TGTGCCAGCAGCTTAGACAGGGGGGACGCTGATACGCAGTATTTT
TRBD2	NA	TRBV28	TRBJ2-7	CASSLLWTSGGAAYEQYF	TGTGCCAGCAGTTTATTGTGGACTAGCGGGGGGGCCGCGTACGAGCAGTACTTC
TRBD1	NA	TRBV24-1	TRBJ1-4	CATSETTGGTNEKLFF	TGTGCCACCAGTGAGACGACAGGGGGAACTAATGAAAAACTGTTTTTT
TRBD2	NA	TRBV11-2	TRBJ2-1	CASSLSPRGGKQFF	TGTGCCAGCAGCTTATCGCCCCGGGGGGGGAAGCAGTTCTTC
NA	NA	TRBV2	TRBJ2-7	CASRERPIAFEQYF	TGTGCCAGCAGGGAGCGCCCCATCGCTTTCGAGCAGTACTTC
TRBD1	NA	TRBV27	TRBJ2-5	CASSFWTGGGETQYF	TGTGCCAGCAGTTTTTGGACAGGGGGCGGGGAGACCCAGTACTTC
TRBD1	few	TRBV2	TRBJ1-5	CASRFQGDNQPQHF	TGTGCCAGCAGGTTTCAGGGGGACAATCAGCCCCAGCATTTT
NA	NA	TRBV4-1	TRBJ2-7	CASSQDGGSPYEQYF	TGCGCCAGCAGCCAAGATGGGGGGTCCCCCTACGAGCAGTACTTC
TRBD1	NA	TRBV24-1	TRBJ1-1	CATSDSTGGETEAFF	TGTGCCACCAGTGATTCGACAGGGGGCGAGACTGAAGCTTTCTTT
TRBD2	few	TRBV20-1	TRBJ2-2	CSASPTSGRRYTGELFF	TGCAGTGCTAGTCCGACTAGCGGGAGACGTTACACCGGGGAGCTGTTTTTT
TRBD1	NA	TRBV6-2/TRBV6-3	TRBJ2-7	CASSHFQGVGVYEQYF	TGTGCCAGCAGTCATTTTCAGGGGGTAGGAGTCTACGAGCAGTACTTC